The source of this T cell receptor (beta chain) is a study of cytomegalovirus exposure and HLA in healthy donors. PCR used 60 Vbeta primers and 13 Jbeta primers. The table came from immunoSEQ multiplex PCR; TCRdb's copy has only in-frame clones and leaves some out. The data hold about 160,000 clones, with 60% to 80% observed a single time. Germline CDR1 SNHLY, CDR2 FYNNEI. V was clipped by 6 bases and J by 0 bases, with 5 bases between them. The length of the CDR3 is 12 residues. This receptor was identified in a man aged 30 to 39 in good health and CMV-seropositive. Specimen: PBMCs. The rearrangement links TRBV2 to TRBJ2-5, with D possibly being TRBD1 (5 bases). CDR3 nucleotides: TGTGCCAGCAGCAGGGACCAAGAGACCCAGTACTTC. This translates into CASSRDQETQYF.